These 18 T cell receptor beta chains came from one sample sequenced in a study of blood T cell repertoires in COVID-19. Profiled with immunoSEQ multiplex PCR; TCRdb holds only in-frame clones, not every one. The profile shows under 250,000 clones, 90% to 95% of them singletons. The sequenced sample was peripheral blood. Receptors were obtained from a man aged 25-45 years with acute or convalescent COVID-19.

The chain joins TRBV24-1 to TRBJ2-3; TRBD2 agrees at 7 bases. In germline, CDR1 is KGHDR, CDR2 SFDVKD. The V and J ends lost 8 bases and 3 bases, in that order; junction bases with no gene match: 13. This CDR3 comprises 16 residues. The DNA for the CDR3 is TGTGCCACCATCGACCCGGGGGGTTGCTTTACAGATACGCAGTATTTT. Translation gives CATIDPGGCFTDTQYF.

This sequence joins TRBV18 and TRBJ2-5, with a possible D match to TRBD2 (5 bases). Trimming took 1 base from V and 3 from J, leaving 6 bases between them. The V gene's germline CDR1 is KGHSH and CDR2 LQKENI. The CDR3 sequence is 13 residues long. In nucleotides, the CDR3 is TGTGCCAGCTCACCACTACTAGAAGAGACCCAGTACTTC. As protein: CASSPLLEETQYF.

The chain links TRBV11-2 to TRBJ2-5; D not resolved. Trimming left V 1 base short and J 10 bases short, with 10 bases between. From germline, CDR1 is SGHAT and CDR2 FQNNGV. This CDR3 spans 12 amino acids. In nucleotides, the CDR3 is TGTGCCAGCAGCTTAGGTGTCGGTTTCCAGTACTTC. Translated, it gives CASSLGVGFQYF.

This clone has a single count. This chain links TRBV15 with TRBJ1-5; possibly TRBD1 for D (5 bases). V was shortened by 2 bases and J by 0 bases, with 11 bases between the two germline ends. The CDR3 runs to 16 residues. CDR1 and CDR2 from the germline V gene are LNHNV and YYDKDF (reference sequence). CDR3 sequence reads: CATSRLEGYSNQPQHF. The CDR3 DNA sequence: TGTGCCACCAGCAGACTGGAGGGGTATAGCAATCAGCCCCAGCATTTT. Using reference TRBV15 and TRBJ1-5 for the parts outside the CDR3, the full variable domain is DAMVIQNPRYQVTQFGKPVTLSCSQTLNHNVMYWYQQKSSQAPKLLFHYYDKDFNNEADTPDNFQSRRPNTSFCFLDIRSPGLGDTAMYLCATSRLEGYSNQPQHFGDGTRLSIL.

This rearrangement joins TRBV6-6 to TRBJ1-6, with 10 bases identical to TRBD1. V lost 5 bases and J lost 5; bases outside the gene matches: 3. This CDR3 is built from 15 residues. From germline, CDR1 is MNHNY and CDR2 SVGAGI (reference sequence). Here the CDR3 reads CASSGGTGDNSPLHF. In DNA form, the CDR3 reads TGTGCCAGCAGTGGGGGGACAGGGGATAATTCACCCCTCCACTTT.

The chain employs TRBV2 and TRBJ2-4; tentatively, D is TRBD2 (6 bases). The CDR3 runs to 15 residues. Trimming left V 6 bases short and J 1 base short, with 13 bases between. Germline V gene sequence: CDR1 SNHLY, CDR2 FYNNEI. The CDR3 region is CASRTVSGAKNIQYF. In nucleotides, the CDR3 is TGTGCCAGCAGGACAGTAAGCGGGGCCAAAAACATTCAGTACTTC.

V is TRBV10-2 and J is TRBJ2-2, with TRBD2 as a possible D gene (6 bases). Trimming removed 9 bases from V and 2 bases from J, with 13 bases in between. There are 14 residues in the CDR3. Germline V gene data show CDR1 as WSHSY and CDR2 as SAAADI. This chain's CDR3 is CARRSGPNTGELFF. CDR3 coding DNA: TGCGCCAGGAGGAGCGGGCCTAACACCGGGGAGCTGTTTTTT.

V is TRBV9 and J is TRBJ2-1; 11 nucleotides match TRBD2. Germline V CDR1 and CDR2: SGDLS, YYNGEE. This CDR3 is 15 amino acids long. The J segment lost 5 bases and the V segment lost 2 bases, leaving 3 bases of the junction unmatched. The CDR3 protein is CASSVTSGIHNEQFF. The CDR3 nucleotides read TGTGCCAGCAGCGTGACTAGCGGGATCCACAATGAGCAGTTCTTC.

This clone was observed a few times. The chain couples TRBV30 to TRBJ1-5; tentatively, D is TRBD1 (5 bases). Germline V gene data show CDR1 as GTSNPN and CDR2 as SVGIG (reference sequence). Trimming cost V 3 bases and J 4 bases, with 13 bases left between them. There are 14 residues in the CDR3. The CDR3 bases are TGTGCCTGGAGAAGGCAGGGTCCTAATCAGCCCCAGCATTTT. Its translation: CAWRRQGPNQPQHF.

The rearrangement links TRBV4-2 to TRBJ1-1, with TRBD1 identical over 7 bases. Losses at the gene ends were 7 bases for V and 0 bases for J; bases not matched to a gene: 5. The CDR3 totals 14 residues. The V gene's germline CDR1 is LGHNA and CDR2 YNFKEQ. CDR3 in amino acids: CASTRDRMNTEAFF. The CDR3 region has the DNA TGTGCCAGCACCCGGGACAGAATGAACACTGAAGCTTTCTTT.

The chain links TRBV27 to TRBJ1-4; TRBD1 aligns across 11 bases. Per germline, CDR1 MNHEY and CDR2 SMNVEV (reference sequence). With 4 bases clipped from V and 8 bases from J, the junction kept 6 bases outside the gene matches. The CDR3 length is 15 residues. The CDR3 here is CASSYGQGAREKLFF. Here the CDR3 DNA reads TGTGCCAGCAGTTACGGACAGGGGGCACGAGAAAAACTGTTTTTT.

V and J are TRBV19 and TRBJ2-7, with 7 bases lining up with TRBD1. CDR3 length: 13 amino acids. Germline CDR1 is LNHDA and CDR2 is SQIVND (reference sequence). With 8 bases clipped from V and 5 bases from J, the junction kept 9 bases outside the gene matches. DNA for the CDR3: TGTGCCAGTTCCGACAGGGCAAAGGACGAGCAGTACTTC. As protein: CASSDRAKDEQYF.

The chain has TRBV5-4 and TRBJ1-4, with unresolved D. Trimming left V 4 bases short and J 0 bases short, with 7 bases between. The germline V gene encodes CDR1 SGHNT and CDR2 YYREEE (reference sequence). This CDR3 contains 14 residues. The CDR3 nucleotides are TGTGCCAGCAGCCAGCGCGCAACTAATGAAAAACTGTTTTTT. Protein product: CASSQRATNEKLFF.

The genes are TRBV30 and TRBJ1-5; 8 bases map to TRBD1. The V segment lost 5 bases and the J segment 6 bases; nucleotides outside the gene matches: 6. Germline assignment: CDR1 GTSNPN and CDR2 SVGIG (reference sequence). The CDR3 sequence is 13 residues long. The CDR3 region is CAWDRGRGQPQHF. As DNA, the CDR3 is TGTGCCTGGGACAGGGGAAGGGGTCAGCCCCAGCATTTT.

The V call is TRBV7-8, the J call TRBJ1-1; 10 positions match TRBD1. This CDR3 is 16 amino acids long. V trimming: 4 bases; J trimming: 4 bases; junction bases outside the gene matches: 9. Germline CDR1 reads SGHVS; CDR2 reads FQNEAQ. DNA for the CDR3: TGTGCCAGCAGCTCAAGGGGGGACAGGGGAGGCACTGAAGCTTTCTTT. Translated, it gives CASSSRGDRGGTEAFF.

This clone came up once. This rearrangement joins TRBV11-3 to TRBJ2-3, with D tentatively TRBD2 (6 bases). Deletions cut 1 base from V and 4 bases from J, with 15 bases between. The CDR3 consists of 16 residues. Germline CDR1 reads SGHNT; CDR2 reads YENEEA. The CDR3 region is CASSLGDWAHSDTQYF. CDR3 DNA: TGTGCCAGCAGCTTAGGGGACTGGGCTCACTCAGATACGCAGTATTTT.

DNA of the CDR3: TGCGCCAGCAGCTTGCGTCCTAGCGGGGACAATGAGCAGTTCTTC. It encodes CASSLRPSGDNEQFF. The chain employs TRBV5-1 and TRBJ2-1; 9 positions agree with TRBD2. The CDR3 has 15 residues. The J segment lost 5 bases and the V segment lost 1 base, leaving 4 bases of the junction unmatched. In germline, CDR1 is SGHRS, CDR2 YFSETQ.

J is TRBJ2-7 and V is TRBV28; weak D call: TRBD1 (6 bases). Per the germline V gene, CDR1 is MDHEN and CDR2 is SYDVKM. Trimming removed 6 bases from V and 0 bases from J, with 21 bases in between. The CDR3 consists of 17 residues. The CDR3 coding sequence is TGTGCCAGCAGCCCCAATATGGGAGACAGGAGCTCCTACGAGCAGTACTTC. Protein product: CASSPNMGDRSSYEQYF.